These T cell receptor beta chains were read from a single sample in a study of human T cells and chemical hapten exposure. A single record per CDR3 protein comes from TCRdb applying MiXCR to the RACE reads. Here the sample spans tens of thousands of distinct CDR3 sequences, 10% to 15% being singletons. This material consisted of whole blood, taken in connection with sensitization to the hapten diphenylcyclopropenone (DPC). The receptor set was obtained from a woman aged 50 to 65 with alopecia areata. Some clones in this sample may be carry-over from other donors' samples. Both conserved end residues are trimmed from each CDR3.

V gene: TRBV29-1; CDR3 length: 12; CDR3 protein: SVEAPGDQETQY
V gene: TRBV29-1; CDR3 length: 11; CDR3 protein: SVGQGRSYEQY
V gene: TRBV7-8; CDR3 length: 17; CDR3 protein: ASSLGLAGGHGALGELF
V gene: TRBV18; CDR3 length: 11; CDR3 protein: ASSPEIAYEQY
V gene: TRBV12-3/TRBV12-4; CDR3 length: 9; CDR3 protein: ASSPNTEAF
V gene: TRBV12-3/TRBV12-4; CDR3 length: 13; CDR3 protein: ASSLAPSPQETQY
V gene: TRBV7-2; CDR3 length: 13; CDR3 protein: ASSLTSGSWDTQY
V gene: TRBV5-6; CDR3 length: 14; CDR3 protein: ASSLGLAGVGNEQF
V gene: TRBV11-2; CDR3 length: 16; CDR3 protein: ASSHPGGPTIGRYEQF
V gene: TRBV13; CDR3 length: 14; CDR3 protein: ASSFPAGRSSYEQY
V gene: TRBV5-1; CDR3 length: 13; CDR3 protein: ASSLIGLAGVEQY
V gene: TRBV2; CDR3 length: 13; CDR3 protein: ASNRLAGGTDTQY
V gene: TRBV30; CDR3 length: 11; CDR3 protein: AWSEDMSQPQH
V gene: TRBV11-2; CDR3 length: 18; CDR3 protein: ASSFSGLAGGPSSYNEQF
V gene: TRBV3-1; CDR3 length: 11; CDR3 protein: ASSQKGRQPQH
V gene: TRBV6-2/TRBV6-3; CDR3 length: 12; CDR3 protein: ASRPPGTYNEQF
V gene: TRBV5-4; CDR3 length: 13; CDR3 protein: ASSPGLRKDNEQF
V gene: TRBV15; CDR3 length: 13; CDR3 protein: ATSRDLGFSDTIY
V gene: TRBV7-9; CDR3 length: 14; CDR3 protein: ASSPGRAAEGGEQF
V gene: TRBV18; CDR3 length: 10; CDR3 protein: ASSPTGETQY
V gene: TRBV9; CDR3 length: 13; CDR3 protein: ASSVTSGYTDTQY
V gene: TRBV5-1; CDR3 length: 11; CDR3 protein: ASSRIPTDTQY
V gene: TRBV20-1; CDR3 length: 11; CDR3 protein: SAQGQGNQPQH
V gene: TRBV7-8; CDR3 length: 14; CDR3 protein: ASSARRLAGPDTQY
V gene: TRBV4-1; CDR3 length: 17; CDR3 protein: ASSPGPGLAGVVEETQY
V gene: TRBV19; CDR3 length: 12; CDR3 protein: ASTPTGFNEKLF
V gene: TRBV29-1; CDR3 length: 9; CDR3 protein: SVESPYEQY
V gene: TRBV9; CDR3 length: 15; CDR3 protein: ASSVDDRAIGGSPLH
V gene: TRBV5-8; CDR3 length: 10; CDR3 protein: ASSLRNQPQH
V gene: TRBV4-2; CDR3 length: 16; CDR3 protein: ASTTSASGRMGTDTQY
V gene: TRBV9; CDR3 length: 11; CDR3 protein: ASSFDGSSPLH
V gene: TRBV18; CDR3 length: 12; CDR3 protein: ASSVTSGTDTQY
V gene: TRBV20-1; CDR3 length: 14; CDR3 protein: SASPPGGSGNQPQH
V gene: TRBV29-1; CDR3 length: 11; CDR3 protein: SVRLAGSGEQY
V gene: TRBV5-1; CDR3 length: 13; CDR3 protein: ASSPRGATNEKLF
V gene: TRBV5-1; CDR3 length: 13; CDR3 protein: ASSLASKNTGELF
V gene: TRBV4-2; CDR3 length: 14; CDR3 protein: ASSQEQAGKTGELF